This T cell receptor beta chain was recorded in a study of blood T cell repertoires in COVID-19. Study context: Samples of COVID-19 (acute and convalescent) were obtained from the United States, Italy and Spain. PBMCs, B-cell-depleted T cells, or T cells were the source of the cDNA or gDNA that made up the material.

This CDR3 contains 14 residues. Germline V gene lookup returns CDR1 SGHRS and CDR2 YFSETQ. The ends lost 3 bases at V and 2 bases at J; junction bases unmatched: 3. Study processing details: Amplifying reference gene primers gave estimates of nucleated cell counts. The method was immunoSEQ multiplex PCR; TCRdb's version includes in-frame clones alone and lacks a portion of them. V, J and clone size reflect that table, while D and trimming were determined from the DNA. The sample holds about 250,000 clones, about 85% seen once. This chain links TRBV5-1 with TRBJ2-7, with 9 bases fitting TRBD1. Sequencing used peripheral blood. The source is a man between 18 and 35 years old with active or convalescent COVID-19. In nucleotides, the CDR3 is TGCGCCAGCAGCTGGGGACAGGGACCCTACGAGCAGTACTTC. Amino acids: CASSWGQGPYEQYF.